The rows below give T cell receptor beta chains drawn from one sample of a study of CD8+CD57+ T cells in acquired aplastic anemia. One entry per CDR3 protein, called by TCRdb with MiXCR from the reads. The sample includes about 290,000 distinct CDR3 sequences, approximately 57% of them seen just once. The material sequenced was sorted CD4+, CD8+, or CD8+CD57+ T cells (not recorded which) from PBMCs. The receptors shown here come from a human donor with aplastic anemia. Each CDR3 is given with its conserved first and last residue. A D gene is named only where the DNA matches it firmly. Size is stated for part of the rows, as once, few or many counts, or as a class when the clone is expanded.

>TRBJ2-3|TRBV14|.|.
CASSRATLTDTQYF
TGTGCCAGCAGCCGAGCAACTCTTACAGATACGCAGTATTTT
>TRBJ1-2|TRBV14|once|.
CASSQEGGVYGYTF
TGTGCCAGCAGCCAAGAAGGGGGGGTCTATGGCTACACCTTC
>TRBJ2-4|TRBV6-5|.|TRBD1
CASRATGGSSKNIQYF
TGTGCCTCGCGGGCGACAGGGGGCTCGTCCAAAAACATTCAGTACTTC
>TRBJ1-1|TRBV19|.|TRBD1
CASSIDAGQGAQAFF
TGTGCCAGTAGTATAGATGCGGGACAGGGGGCCCAAGCTTTCTTT
>TRBJ2-1|TRBV18|many|TRBD2
CASSQASGAIGEQFF
TGTGCCAGCTCACAGGCTAGCGGGGCAATCGGTGAGCAGTTCTTC
>TRBJ1-1|TRBV18|.|.
CASSPWATEAFF
TGTGCCAGCTCACCATGGGCCACTGAAGCTTTCTTT
>TRBJ2-7|TRBV5-1|.|.
CASSLGGTSGTYEQYF
TGCGCCAGCAGCTTGGGGGGCACCTCGGGAACCTACGAGCAGTACTTC
>TRBJ1-4|TRBV15|once|.
CATSIGTSNNEKLFF
TGTGCCACCAGCATTGGGACAAGTAATAATGAAAAACTGTTTTTT
>TRBJ1-3|TRBV20-1|few|.
CSAQSGNTIYF
TGCAGTGCACAGTCTGGAAACACCATATATTTT
>TRBJ2-7|TRBV10-3|.|TRBD2
CAISESQGLAGEKQYF
TGTGCCATCAGTGAGTCTCAGGGACTAGCGGGAGAAAAGCAGTACTTC
>TRBJ1-6|TRBV7-9|once|.
CASSLAGDNSPLHF
TGTGCCAGCAGCTTAGCAGGGGATAATTCACCCCTCCACTTT
>TRBJ1-6|TRBV20-1|.|.
CSARETGFSPLHF
TGCAGTGCTAGAGAAACAGGGTTTTCACCCCTCCACTTT
>TRBJ1-6|TRBV19|.|TRBD1
CASSPTTGQGRGSPLHF
TGTGCCAGTAGTCCAACCACGGGACAGGGAAGGGGATCACCCCTCCACTTT
>TRBJ2-4|TRBV4-1|.|.
CASSQDPLGPVIAKNIQYF
TGCGCCAGCAGCCAAGACCCCTTAGGGCCTGTTATAGCCAAAAACATTCAGTACTTC
>TRBJ2-5|TRBV5-1|.|.
CASSLYTGGETQYF
TGCGCCAGCAGCTTGTATACGGGTGGGGAGACCCAGTACTTC
>TRBJ1-1|TRBV20-1|.|.
CSATENTEAFF
TGCAGTGCTACAGAGAACACTGAAGCTTTCTTT
>TRBJ2-1|TRBV20-1|many|TRBD2
CSATRPGRRENYNEQFF
TGCAGTGCTACACGACCAGGGAGGCGGGAGAACTACAATGAGCAGTTCTTC
>TRBJ1-1|TRBV7-9|.|.
CASSRPPVGAEAFF
TGTGCCAGCAGCCGCCCTCCGGTGGGGGCTGAAGCTTTCTTT
>TRBJ2-5|TRBV5-1|.|TRBD1
CASSLQGAKETQYF
TGCGCCAGCAGCTTGCAGGGGGCGAAAGAGACCCAGTACTTC
>TRBJ2-3|TRBV7-3|.|TRBD2
CASSYSGGVADTQYF
TGTGCCAGCAGCTACAGCGGGGGGGTCGCAGATACGCAGTATTTT